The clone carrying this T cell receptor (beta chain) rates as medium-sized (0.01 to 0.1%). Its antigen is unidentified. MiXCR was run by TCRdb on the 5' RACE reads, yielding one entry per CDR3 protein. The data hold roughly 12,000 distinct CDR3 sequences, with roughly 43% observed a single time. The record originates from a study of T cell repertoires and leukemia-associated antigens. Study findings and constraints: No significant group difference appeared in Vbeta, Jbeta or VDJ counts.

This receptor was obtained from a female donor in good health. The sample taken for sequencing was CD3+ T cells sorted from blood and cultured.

CDR3 amino acids: CASSQKPGSRNTEAFF. The CDR3 DNA follows: TGCGCCAGCAGCCAAAAACCGGGTAGTCGGAACACTGAAGCTTTCTTT. This chain connects TRBV4-1 to TRBJ1-1; unclear D gene. Looked up from germline, CDR1 is MGHRA and CDR2 is YSYEKL. The CDR3 spans 16 residues. V gave up 2 bases and J gave up 1 base, with 14 bases separating them.